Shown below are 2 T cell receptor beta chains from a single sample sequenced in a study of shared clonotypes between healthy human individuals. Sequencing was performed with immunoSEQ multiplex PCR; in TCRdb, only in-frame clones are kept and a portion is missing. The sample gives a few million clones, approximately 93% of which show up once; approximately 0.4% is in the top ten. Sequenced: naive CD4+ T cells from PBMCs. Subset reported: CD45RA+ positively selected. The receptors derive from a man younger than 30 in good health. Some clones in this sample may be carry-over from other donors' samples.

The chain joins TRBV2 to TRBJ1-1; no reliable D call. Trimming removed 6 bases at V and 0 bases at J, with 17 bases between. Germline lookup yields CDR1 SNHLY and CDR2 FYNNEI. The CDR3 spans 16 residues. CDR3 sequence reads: CASRGPATPLNTEAFF. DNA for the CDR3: TGTGCCAGCAGAGGACCGGCTACACCACTGAACACTGAAGCTTTCTTT.

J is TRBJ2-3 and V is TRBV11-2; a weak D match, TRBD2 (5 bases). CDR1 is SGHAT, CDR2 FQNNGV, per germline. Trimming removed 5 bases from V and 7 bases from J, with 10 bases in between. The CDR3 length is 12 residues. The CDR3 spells CASSTDLNTQYF. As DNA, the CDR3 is TGTGCCAGCAGCACGGACTTAAATACGCAGTATTTT.